The TCR beta chain under discussion was sequenced for a study of cytomegalovirus exposure and HLA in healthy donors. Libraries were prepared by immunoSEQ multiplex PCR; TCRdb keeps only in-frame clonotypes and omits some of them. The table has approximately 300,000 clones, just over 85% seen once. Between the trimmed V and J ends, which lost 5 bases and 3 bases, there was a span of 10 bases. Germline V CDR1 and CDR2: SEHNR, FQNEAQ (reference sequence). This CDR3 region has 14 residues. This clonotype was obtained from a woman younger than 35 in good health and CMV-seronegative. Sequencing was done on a sample of PBMCs. The chain links TRBV7-9 to TRBJ2-2, with D perhaps TRBD1 (5 bases). CDR3 sequence: CASSPQGHTGELFF. The CDR3 coding sequence is TGTGCCAGCAGCCCCCAGGGTCACACCGGGGAGCTGTTTTTT. Together with reference TRBV7-9 and TRBJ2-2, the CDR3 gives the full variable domain: DTGVSQNPRHKITKRGQNVTFRCDPISEHNRLYWYRQTLGQGPEFLTYFQNEAQLEKSRLLSDRFSAERPKGSFSTLEIQRTEQGDSAMYLCASSPQGHTGELFFGEGSRLTVL.